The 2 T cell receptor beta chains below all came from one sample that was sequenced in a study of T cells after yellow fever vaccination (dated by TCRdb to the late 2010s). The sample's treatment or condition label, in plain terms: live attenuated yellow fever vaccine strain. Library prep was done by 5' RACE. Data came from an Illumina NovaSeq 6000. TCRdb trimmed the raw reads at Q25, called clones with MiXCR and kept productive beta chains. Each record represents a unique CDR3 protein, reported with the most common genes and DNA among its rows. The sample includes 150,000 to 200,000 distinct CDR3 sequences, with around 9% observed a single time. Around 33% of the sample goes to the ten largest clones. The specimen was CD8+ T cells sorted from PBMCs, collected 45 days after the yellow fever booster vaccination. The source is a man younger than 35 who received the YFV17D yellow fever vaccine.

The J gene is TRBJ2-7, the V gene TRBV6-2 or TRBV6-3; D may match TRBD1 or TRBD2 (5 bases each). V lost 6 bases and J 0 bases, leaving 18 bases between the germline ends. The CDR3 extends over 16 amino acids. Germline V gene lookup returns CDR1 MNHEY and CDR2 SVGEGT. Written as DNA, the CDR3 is TGTGCCAGCAGCCAAGAGGGGCGGAGAAGCTCCTACGAGCAGTACTTC. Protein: CASSQEGRRSSYEQYF.

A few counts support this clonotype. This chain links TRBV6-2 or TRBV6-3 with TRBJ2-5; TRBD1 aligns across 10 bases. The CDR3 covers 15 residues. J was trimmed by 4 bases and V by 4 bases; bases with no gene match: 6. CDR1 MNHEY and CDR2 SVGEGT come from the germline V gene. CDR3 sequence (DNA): TGTGCCAGCAGTTCTCGGGACAGGGGTTCAGAGACCCAGTACTTC. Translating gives CASSSRDRGSETQYF.